Below are 4 T cell receptor beta chains sequenced from a single sample in a study of T cell responses to AZD1222 COVID-19 vaccine. Using immunoSEQ multiplex PCR, the repertoire was profiled, and TCRdb retains in-frame clones only, with some absent. Of 150,000 or so clones listed, 75% to 95% are singletons. The material was peripheral blood, obtained on day 0 of AZD1222 vaccination. These receptors originate from an adult in good health.

The V call is TRBV28, the J call TRBJ2-7; D is uncertain. V shed 2 bases and J shed 1 base, with 9 bases lying between them. Germline V lookup: CDR1 MDHEN, CDR2 SYDVKM. CDR3 size: 14 residues. CDR3 DNA: TGTGCCAGCAGTTTAGGGCTCCGGTCCTACGAGCAGTACTTC. Its protein is CASSLGLRSYEQYF.

The rearrangement links TRBV11-3 to TRBJ2-3, with 8 bases lining up with TRBD1. This CDR3 spans 20 amino acids. V was clipped by 6 bases and J by 4 bases; unmatched bases: 24. Germline V gives CDR1 SGHNT, CDR2 YENEEA. CDR3 sequence (DNA): TGTGCCAGCAGAACTGGGTTACGTCCCAGGGGGCCTTATACCCCAGATACGCAGTATTTT. Translation: CASRTGLRPRGPYTPDTQYF.

The chain combines TRBV6-5 with TRBJ1-5; D is undetermined. Germline loops: CDR1 MNHEY, CDR2 SVGAGI. V lost 6 bases to trimming and J lost 0 bases, with 12 bases between them. The CDR3 spans 15 residues. The CDR3 DNA is TGTGCCAGCAGCCCGGAGGGCAGTAGCAATCAGCCCCAGCATTTT. The encoded protein is CASSPEGSSNQPQHF.

This chain joins TRBV6-5 and TRBJ1-4; D gene uncertain. Per the germline V gene, CDR1 is MNHEY and CDR2 is SVGAGI. V gave up 6 bases and J gave up 8 bases, with 16 bases separating them. The CDR3 has 14 residues. This CDR3 reads CASSKGGVGEKLFF. CDR3 DNA sequence: TGTGCCAGCAGCAAGGGAGGCGTGGGGGAAAAACTGTTTTTT.